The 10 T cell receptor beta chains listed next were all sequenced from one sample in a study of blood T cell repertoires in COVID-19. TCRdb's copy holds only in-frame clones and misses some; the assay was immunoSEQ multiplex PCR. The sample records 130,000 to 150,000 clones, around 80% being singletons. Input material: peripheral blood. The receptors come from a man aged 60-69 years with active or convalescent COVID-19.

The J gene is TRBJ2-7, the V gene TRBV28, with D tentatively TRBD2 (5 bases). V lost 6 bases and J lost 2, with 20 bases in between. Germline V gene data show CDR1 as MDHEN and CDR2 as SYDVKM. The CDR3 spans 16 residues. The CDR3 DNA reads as TGTGCCAGCAGCCCTTCAGAGGGCACACGCACCTACGAGCAGTACGTC. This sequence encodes CASSPSEGTRTYEQYV.

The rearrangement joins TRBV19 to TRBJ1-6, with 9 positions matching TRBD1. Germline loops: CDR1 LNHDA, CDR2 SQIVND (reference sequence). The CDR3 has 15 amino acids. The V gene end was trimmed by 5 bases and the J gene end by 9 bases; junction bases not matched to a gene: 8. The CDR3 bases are TGTGCCAGTAGTGCAACGGGACAGGGCGTTTCACCCCTCCACTTT. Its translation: CASSATGQGVSPLHF.

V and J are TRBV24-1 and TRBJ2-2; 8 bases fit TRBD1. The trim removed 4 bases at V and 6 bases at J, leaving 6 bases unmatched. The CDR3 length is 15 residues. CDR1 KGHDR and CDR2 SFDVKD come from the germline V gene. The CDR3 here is CATSEGQGWAGELFF. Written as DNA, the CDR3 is TGTGCCACCAGTGAAGGACAGGGTTGGGCCGGGGAGCTGTTTTTT.

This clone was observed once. CDR3 region: CASSLGGTGRQDTQYF. For the CDR3, the DNA is TGCGCCAGCAGCCTAGGCGGGACTGGTAGACAAGATACGCAGTATTTT. The gene calls are TRBV4-3 and TRBJ2-3; possible D gene TRBD2, 6 bases. V was clipped by 4 bases and J by 5 bases, with 19 bases between them. Germline values: CDR1 LGHNA, CDR2 YSLEER. The CDR3 contains 16 residues.

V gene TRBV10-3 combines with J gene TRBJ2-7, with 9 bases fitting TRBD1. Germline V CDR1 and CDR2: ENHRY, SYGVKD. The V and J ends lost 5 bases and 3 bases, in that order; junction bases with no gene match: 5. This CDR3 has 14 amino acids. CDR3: CAISPSGQGYEQYV. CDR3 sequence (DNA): TGTGCCATCAGTCCATCGGGACAGGGCTACGAGCAGTACGTC.

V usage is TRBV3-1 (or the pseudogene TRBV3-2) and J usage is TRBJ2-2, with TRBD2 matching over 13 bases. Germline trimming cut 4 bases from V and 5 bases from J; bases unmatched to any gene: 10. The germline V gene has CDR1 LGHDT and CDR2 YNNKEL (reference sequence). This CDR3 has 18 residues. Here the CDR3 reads CASSPDQGLAGRTGELFF. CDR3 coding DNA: TGTGCCAGCAGCCCCGATCAGGGACTAGCGGGGAGAACCGGGGAGCTGTTTTTT.

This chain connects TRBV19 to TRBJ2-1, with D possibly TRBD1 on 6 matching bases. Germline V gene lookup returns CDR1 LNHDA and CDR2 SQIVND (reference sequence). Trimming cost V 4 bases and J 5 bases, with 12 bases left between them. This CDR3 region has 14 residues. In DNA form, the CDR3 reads TGTGCCAGTAGTAGACAGGCTATTAACAATGAGCAGTTCTTC. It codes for CASSRQAINNEQFF.

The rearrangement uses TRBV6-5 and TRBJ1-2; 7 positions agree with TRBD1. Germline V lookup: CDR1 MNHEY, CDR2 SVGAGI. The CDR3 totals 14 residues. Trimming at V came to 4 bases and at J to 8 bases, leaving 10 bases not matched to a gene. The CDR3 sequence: CASSWEQGVGGYTF. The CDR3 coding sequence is TGTGCCAGCAGTTGGGAGCAGGGGGTTGGAGGCTACACCTTC.

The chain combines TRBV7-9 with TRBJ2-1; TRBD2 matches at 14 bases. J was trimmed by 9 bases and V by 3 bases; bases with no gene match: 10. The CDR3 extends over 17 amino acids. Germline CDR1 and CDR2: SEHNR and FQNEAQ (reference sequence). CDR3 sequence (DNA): TGTGCCAGCAGCTTCCCTGGGACTAGCGGGAGTAGGGGTGAGCAGTTCTTC. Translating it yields CASSFPGTSGSRGEQFF.

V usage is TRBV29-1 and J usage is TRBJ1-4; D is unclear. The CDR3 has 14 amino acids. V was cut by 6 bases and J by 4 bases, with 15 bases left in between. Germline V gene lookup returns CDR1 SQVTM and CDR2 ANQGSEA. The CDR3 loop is CSVGRSGINEKLFF. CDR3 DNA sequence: TGCAGCGTGGGGAGGTCGGGCATTAATGAAAAACTGTTTTTT. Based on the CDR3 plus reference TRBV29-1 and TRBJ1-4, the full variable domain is SAVISQKPSRDICQRGTSLTIQCQVDSQVTMMFWYRQQPGQSLTLIATANQGSEATYESGFVIDKFPISRPNLTFSTLTVSNMSPEDSSIYLCSVGRSGINEKLFFGSGTQLSVL.